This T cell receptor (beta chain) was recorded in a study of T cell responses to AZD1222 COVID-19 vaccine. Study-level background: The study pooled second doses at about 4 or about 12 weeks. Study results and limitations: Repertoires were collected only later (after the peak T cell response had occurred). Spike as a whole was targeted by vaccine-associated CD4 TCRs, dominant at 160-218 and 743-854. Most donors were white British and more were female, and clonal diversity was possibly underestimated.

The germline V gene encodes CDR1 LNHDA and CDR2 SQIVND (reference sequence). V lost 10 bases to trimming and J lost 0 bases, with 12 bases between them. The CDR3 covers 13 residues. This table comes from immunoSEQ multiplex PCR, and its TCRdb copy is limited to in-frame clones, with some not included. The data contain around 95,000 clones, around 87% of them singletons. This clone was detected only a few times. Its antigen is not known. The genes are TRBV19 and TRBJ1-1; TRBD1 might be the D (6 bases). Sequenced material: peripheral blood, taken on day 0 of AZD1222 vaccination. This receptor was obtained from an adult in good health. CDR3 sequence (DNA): TGTGCCACACAGGGACCAGTGAACACTGAAGCTTTCTTT. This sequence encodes CATQGPVNTEAFF.